The T cell receptor (beta chain) described here comes from a study of blood T cell repertoires in COVID-19. Whole-study context: Italy, Spain and the United States were the sources of the convalescent and acute COVID-19 samples.

Authors' analysis steps: Amplifying reference gene primers gave estimates of nucleated cell counts. Generated by immunoSEQ multiplex PCR, the TCRdb table keeps only in-frame clones and is missing some. V, J and clone size are those of that table, while D and trimming were read from the DNA. The sample records under 150,000 clones, roughly 86% being singletons. Trimming took 3 bases from V and 9 from J; bases not matched to a gene: 10. Germline V gives CDR1 LGHNA, CDR2 YNFKEQ. This CDR3 spans 16 amino acids. The origin of this receptor is a woman in her 50s who had recovered from COVID-19. Sequenced sample: peripheral blood. The chain carries TRBV4-2 and TRBJ2-1; TRBD2 matches at 11 bases. CDR3 protein: CASSQQTGLAGGEQFF. In DNA form, the CDR3 reads TGTGCCAGCAGCCAGCAAACCGGGCTAGCGGGAGGTGAGCAGTTCTTC.